This T cell receptor beta chain was recorded in a study of blood T cells in healthy people across ages (dated by TCRdb to about 2015). With regard to the full study: In model experiments, template switching captured roughly one uniquely barcoded TCR beta cDNA molecule for every two T cells. To avoid experimental bias, donors of different ages were distributed randomly across sequencing lanes. Two additional independent replicas of 1 million unique cDNA reads from the same blood draw were analyzed for two donors (one aged 18 to 30 and one aged 80 or older). Using deep sequencing normalized with unique cDNA molecular identifiers, the study measured how TCR beta repertoire diversity changes with age. Four age groups were formed from the donors: young (average approximately 16 years), middle-aged (approximately 39), aged (under 70) and long-lived (more than 75).

This clonotype was counted between two and nine times. Its antigen remains unidentified. The sample holds no much larger clone one base away, and base qualities are not on file. The donors were roughly 39 Caucasian individuals from Russia, aged roughly 6 to 100 years, who were systemically healthy. Approximately 9.7 milliliters of peripheral blood were drawn from each donor into EDTA-treated Vacutainer tubes. Ficoll-Paque density-gradient centrifugation was used to isolate PBMCs, with at least 6.5 million obtained per sample. Total RNA was extracted from PBMCs with Trizol reagent, with at least 5.5 micrograms obtained per sample. For every donor, an aliquot of PBMCs went through flow cytometry to measure the percentages of naive CD45RAhigh/CD27high T cells. The protocol used for the library was 5' RACE. Instrument on record: Illumina HiSeq 2500. A second about 7 to 12 cycle PCR used a sample-barcoded 5' primer and a J-beta primer mix. A unique molecular identifier was introduced onto each TCR beta cDNA molecule by a template-switch 5' adaptor carrying 12 random nucleotides. Each sample yielded at least 2.5 million CDR3-containing paired-end reads. All of the RNA was converted into first-strand cDNA using the Mint cDNA synthesis kit, with a TRBC-specific oligonucleotide serving as the primer. Following uracil-DNA glycosylase treatment, a first 18-cycle PCR with universal primers M1SS and BC2_uni_R was performed on all cDNA. As for the authors' bioinformatics: Normalization of each sample was performed by random selection of 1 million high-quality reads, each carrying a distinct molecular identifier. Reads with shared molecular identifiers were discarded instead of being binned into consensus sequences. MiTCR, run with a Q25 quality threshold and the strictest error-elimination algorithm, handled CDR3 identification, clonotype clustering and error correction. A nonparametric unseen species model using Euler transformation provided a lower-bound estimate of total TCR beta diversity. TCRdb cleaned the public reads at Q25 with fastp, built clones with MiXCR and kept in-frame beta chains. Merged by CDR3 protein, the rows form single entries marked with the most common genes and DNA. TCRdb assigned the V and J calls; the authors' analysis was not used. Within this sample are some 1,500,000 distinct CDR3 sequences, with under 55% of them counted one time only. The ten largest clones add up to over 3.5% of the sample.

The CDR3 has 13 amino acids, counting the end cysteine and phenylalanine. The read is trimmed to its CDR3 DNA, 39 bases read in frame from base 1. The V end loses 3 bases and the J end loses 5 bases, and a stretch of 8 bases separates them. CDR1 and CDR2 were assigned from the germline V gene as LGHNA and YNFKEQ. The paper as a whole reports these results and caveats: Compared with the aged group, more naive CD4+ T cells, fewer expanded clones and increased TCR diversity were shown by the long-lived group, suggesting age selection. As age increased, observed TCR beta diversity per million T cells dropped in a roughly linear way, and a significant reduction was already evident by age 40. Conclusive comparison of naive and antigen-experienced compartments was prevented by the profiling of bulk unsorted PBMCs. Because the CMV infection status of the donors was unknown, age-related changes in expanded clonotypes may potentially have been confounded. Estimates of total diversity based on one million sequenced T cells were regarded as lower bounds and as underestimates. The percentage of naive T cells measured by flow cytometry correlated strongly with observed TCR beta diversity.

Here the chain combines TRBV4-2 and TRBJ1-5, with the D gene not clear enough to name. Sequenced material: blood. The TCR sequence derives from a woman aged 18-29 years in good health. The DNA sequence is TGTGCCAGCAGCCAGAGAGTGGATCAGCCCCAGCATTTT. It encodes CASSQRVDQPQHF.